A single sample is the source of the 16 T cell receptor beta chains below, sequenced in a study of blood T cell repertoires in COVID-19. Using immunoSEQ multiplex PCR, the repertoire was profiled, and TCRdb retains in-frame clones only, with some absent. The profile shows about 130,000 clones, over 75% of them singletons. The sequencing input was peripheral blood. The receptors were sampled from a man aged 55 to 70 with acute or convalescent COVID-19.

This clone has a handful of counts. The CDR3 reads CASSEVRQPQHF. CDR3 DNA: TGTGCCAGCAGTGAAGTCAGACAGCCCCAGCATTTT. J is TRBJ1-5 and V is TRBV25-1; D gene uncertain. This CDR3 has 12 residues. Germline lookup yields CDR1 MGHDK and CDR2 SYGVNS. Trimming removed 2 bases at V and 7 bases at J, with 6 bases between.

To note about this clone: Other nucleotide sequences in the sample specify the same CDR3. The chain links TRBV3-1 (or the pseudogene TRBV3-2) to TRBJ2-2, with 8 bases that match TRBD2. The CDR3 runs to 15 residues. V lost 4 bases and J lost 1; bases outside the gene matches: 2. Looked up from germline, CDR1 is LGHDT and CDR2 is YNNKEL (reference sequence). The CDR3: CASSRLAGNTGELFF. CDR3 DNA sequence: TGTGCCAGCAGCCGGCTAGCGGGGAACACCGGGGAGCTGTTTTTT.

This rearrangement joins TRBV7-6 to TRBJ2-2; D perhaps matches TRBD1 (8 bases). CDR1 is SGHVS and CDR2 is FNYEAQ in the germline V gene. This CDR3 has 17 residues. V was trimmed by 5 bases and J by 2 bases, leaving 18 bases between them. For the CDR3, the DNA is TGTGCCAGCAGCCTCTTCGGGGGGACAGGCAACACCGGGGAGCTGTTTTTT. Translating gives CASSLFGGTGNTGELFF.

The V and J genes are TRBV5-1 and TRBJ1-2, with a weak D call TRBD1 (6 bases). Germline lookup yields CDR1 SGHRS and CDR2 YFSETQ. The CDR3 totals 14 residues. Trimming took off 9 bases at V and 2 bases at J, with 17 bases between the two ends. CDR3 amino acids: CATALDTGNYGYTF. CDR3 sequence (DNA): TGCGCCACGGCGTTAGATACAGGGAACTATGGCTACACCTTC.

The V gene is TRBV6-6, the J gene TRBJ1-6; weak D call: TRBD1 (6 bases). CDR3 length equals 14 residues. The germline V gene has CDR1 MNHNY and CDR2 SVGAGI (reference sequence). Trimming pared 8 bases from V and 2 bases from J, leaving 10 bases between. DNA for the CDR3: TGTGCCAGCGGTGGGGGCACCTATAATTCACCCCTCCACTTT. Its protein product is CASGGGTYNSPLHF.

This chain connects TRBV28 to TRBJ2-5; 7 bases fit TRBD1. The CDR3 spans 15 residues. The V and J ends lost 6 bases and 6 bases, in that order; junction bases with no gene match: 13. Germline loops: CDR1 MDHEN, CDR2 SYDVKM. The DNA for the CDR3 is TGTGCCAGCAGACCCACAGGGGTGGAGATGAAGACCCAGTACTTC. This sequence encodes CASRPTGVEMKTQYF.

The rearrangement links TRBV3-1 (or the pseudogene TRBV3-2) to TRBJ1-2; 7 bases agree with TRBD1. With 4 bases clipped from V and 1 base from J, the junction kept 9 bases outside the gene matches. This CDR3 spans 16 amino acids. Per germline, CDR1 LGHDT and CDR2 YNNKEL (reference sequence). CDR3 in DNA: TGTGCCAGCAGCCTTTATGGACAGGAGAGTAACTATGGCTACACCTTC. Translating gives CASSLYGQESNYGYTF.

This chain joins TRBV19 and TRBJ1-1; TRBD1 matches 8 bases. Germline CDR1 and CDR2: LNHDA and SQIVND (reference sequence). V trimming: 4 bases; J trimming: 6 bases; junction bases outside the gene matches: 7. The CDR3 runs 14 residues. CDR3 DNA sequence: TGTGCCAGTAGTACCCCTAGGACAGGGCCTGAAGCTTTCTTT. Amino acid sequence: CASSTPRTGPEAFF.

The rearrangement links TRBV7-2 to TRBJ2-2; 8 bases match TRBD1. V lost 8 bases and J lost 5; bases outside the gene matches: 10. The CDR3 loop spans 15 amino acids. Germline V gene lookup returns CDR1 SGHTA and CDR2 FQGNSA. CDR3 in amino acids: CASRVTGGRTGELFF. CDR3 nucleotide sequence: TGTGCCAGCCGGGTTACAGGGGGTCGGACCGGGGAGCTGTTTTTT.

CDR3 sequence reads: CASSLGVLNEQFF. CDR3 coding DNA: TGTGCCAGCAGTCTAGGGGTTTTGAATGAGCAGTTCTTC. The V and J genes are TRBV28 and TRBJ2-1; weak D call: TRBD1 (5 bases). The germline V and J ends were trimmed by 5 bases and 7 bases, with 12 bases remaining between them. The CDR3 is 13 amino acids. Germline V lookup: CDR1 MDHEN, CDR2 SYDVKM.

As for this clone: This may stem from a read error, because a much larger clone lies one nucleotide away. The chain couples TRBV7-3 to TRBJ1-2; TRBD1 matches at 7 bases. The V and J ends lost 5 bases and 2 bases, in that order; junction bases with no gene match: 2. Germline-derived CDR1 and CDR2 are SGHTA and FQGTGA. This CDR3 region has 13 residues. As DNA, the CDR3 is TGTGCCAGCAGCCCACAGGGGAACTATGGCTACACCTTC. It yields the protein CASSPQGNYGYTF.

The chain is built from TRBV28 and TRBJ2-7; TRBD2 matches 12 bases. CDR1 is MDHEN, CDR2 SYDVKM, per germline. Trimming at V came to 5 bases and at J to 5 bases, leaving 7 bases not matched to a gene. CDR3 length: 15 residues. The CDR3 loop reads CASSRAGLAGDEQYF. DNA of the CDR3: TGTGCCAGCAGTAGAGCGGGACTAGCGGGTGACGAGCAGTACTTC.

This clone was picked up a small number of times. For the CDR3, the DNA is TGTGCCAGCAGTTTAAGGGGTTTGCTAGTGAGCTCTGGAAACACCATATATTTT. It codes for CASSLRGLLVSSGNTIYF. The chain combines TRBV28 with TRBJ1-3; D might be TRBD1 (5 bases). Trimming took off 2 bases at V and 0 bases at J, with 17 bases between the two ends. CDR3 length equals 18 residues. CDR1 and CDR2 from the germline V gene are MDHEN and SYDVKM. Supplemented by reference TRBV28 and TRBJ1-3, the full variable domain reads DVKVTQSSRYLVKRTGEKVFLECVQDMDHENMFWYRQDPGLGLRLIYFSYDVKMKEKGDIPEGYSVSREKKERFSLILESASTNQTSMYLCASSLRGLLVSSGNTIYFGEGSWLTVV.

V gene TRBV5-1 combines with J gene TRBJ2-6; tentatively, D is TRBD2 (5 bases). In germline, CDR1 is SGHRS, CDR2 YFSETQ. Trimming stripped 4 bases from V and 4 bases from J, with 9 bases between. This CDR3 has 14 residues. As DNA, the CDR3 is TGCGCCAGCAGCCGGGAAGGAGGGGCCAACGTCCTGACTTTC. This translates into CASSREGGANVLTF.

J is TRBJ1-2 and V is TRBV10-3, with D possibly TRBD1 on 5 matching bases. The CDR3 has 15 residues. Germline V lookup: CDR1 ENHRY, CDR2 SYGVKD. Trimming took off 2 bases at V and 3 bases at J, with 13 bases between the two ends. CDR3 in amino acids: CAISELAGRDYGYTF. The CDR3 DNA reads TGTGCCATCAGTGAGCTCGCGGGACGGGACTATGGCTACACCTTC.

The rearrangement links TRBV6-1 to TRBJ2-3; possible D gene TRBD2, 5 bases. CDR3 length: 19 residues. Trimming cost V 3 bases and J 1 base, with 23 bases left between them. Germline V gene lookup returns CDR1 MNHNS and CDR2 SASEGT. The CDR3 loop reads CASSDFLRPTRNGTDTQYF. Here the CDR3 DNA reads TGTGCCAGCAGTGATTTTCTTCGCCCAACTAGAAACGGCACAGATACGCAGTATTTT.